This T cell receptor (beta chain) was found in a study of cytomegalovirus exposure and HLA in healthy donors. From germline, CDR1 is MNHEY and CDR2 SMNVEV (reference sequence). Unmatched junction bases numbered 8, after V lost 8 bases and J lost 3 bases. This CDR3 is 15 amino acids long. Study results and caveats: An assumption of roughly uniform sequencing depth across donors underlay the presence/absence analyses.

For this clone: Its antigen is undetermined.

The PCR had 60 Vbeta and 13 Jbeta primers. Repertoires were generated with immunoSEQ multiplex PCR, while TCRdb's copy carries only in-frame clones and drops some. Of roughly 200,000 clones listed, 79% are singletons. The sample taken for sequencing was PBMCs. The chain couples TRBV27 to TRBJ2-2, with 8 nucleotides matching TRBD2. The receptor comes from a woman aged 30 to 39 in good health and CMV-seropositive. CDR3 coding DNA: TGTGCCAGCGGGTCGGGACTAGGATACACCGGGGAGCTGTTTTTT. It translates to CASGSGLGYTGELFF.